This is a list of T cell receptor beta chains from one sample in a study of shared clonotypes between healthy human individuals. The protocol was immunoSEQ multiplex PCR, while the TCRdb copy is restricted to in-frame clones and leaves out a portion. The table shows 550,000 to 650,000 clones, with around 96% occurring only once. The source material was naive CD8+ T cells sorted from blood. The receptors here all came from a woman aged 30 to 39 in good health. The CDR3 runs from the conserved cysteine through the conserved F or W. D genes are given only for firm matches. Clone size, where shown, is once, few, many, or a class for clones that have expanded.

>TRBJ1-4|TRBV5-1|NA|NA
CASSLTREGKLFF
TGCGCCAGCAGCTTGACAAGGGAGGGAAAACTGTTTTTT
>TRBJ2-1|TRBV10-3|NA|NA
CAISDTRAAGASYNEQFF
TGTGCCATCAGTGATACCCGGGCGGCGGGGGCATCCTACAATGAGCAGTTCTTC
>TRBJ2-2|TRBV7-8|NA|NA
CASSHYPEGGAGELFF
TGTGCCAGCAGCCATTACCCCGAAGGTGGAGCCGGGGAGCTGTTTTTT
>TRBJ2-1|TRBV2|TRBD2|NA
CASSEGVTSGRFF
TGTGCCAGCAGTGAAGGGGTCACTAGCGGGCGGTTCTTC
>TRBJ2-2|TRBV15|NA|NA
CATSRDLGHANTGELFF
TGTGCCACCAGCAGAGACCTTGGACATGCGAACACCGGGGAGCTGTTTTTT
>TRBJ2-7|TRBV5-6|TRBD2|NA
CASSSGLASYEQYF
TGTGCCAGCAGTTCTGGACTAGCGAGCTACGAGCAGTACTTC
>TRBJ2-7|TRBV6-5|TRBD2|NA
CASRWTSGRSEQYF
TGTGCCAGCCGCTGGACTAGCGGGAGATCCGAGCAGTACTTC
>TRBJ2-7|TRBV7-9|NA|NA
CASRGEGQIYEQYF
TGTGCCAGCAGGGGGGAGGGACAGATCTACGAGCAGTACTTC
>TRBJ2-1|TRBV27|NA|NA
CASSFVQGLDEQFF
TGTGCCAGCAGTTTTGTACAGGGCCTCGATGAGCAGTTCTTC
>TRBJ2-5|TRBV30|NA|once
CAWSGGSGRRETQYF
TGTGCCTGGAGTGGTGGGAGTGGAAGGAGAGAGACCCAGTACTTC